This TCR beta chain was recovered during a study of glioma-infiltrating T cells. Regarding the study as a whole: Gliomas, especially low-grade, showed above-expected tissue-blood divergence; non-neoplastic patients showed below.

This clonotype has at least ten counts. The target antigen is unknown. CDR3 size: 13 residues. CDR1 is ENHRY and CDR2 is SYGVKD in the germline V gene. Between the trimmed V and J ends, which lost 7 bases and 2 bases, there was a span of 10 bases. The iRepertoire nested amplicon-rescue multiplex PCR amplified TCR alpha and beta CDR3s from RNA. One-step reverse transcription and amplification started from approximately 100-400 ng of tissue mRNA or PBMC total RNA. TCRdb recomputed calls from the multiplex PCR reads with MiXCR, one row per CDR3 protein. The sample has some 93,000 distinct CDR3 sequences; roughly 40% are singletons.

The sequencing sample was made of glioma tissue, nonneoplastic brain tissue, or PBMCs (not recorded which). The receptor's source is a human donor with low-grade glioma or glioblastoma, undergoing nonglioma brain surgery, or in good health (not recorded which). The V gene is TRBV10-3, the J gene TRBJ2-3; D is possibly TRBD1 (6 bases). The CDR3 spells CAIKQGPTDTQYF. The CDR3 nucleotides read TGTGCCATCAAACAGGGACCCACAGATACGCAGTATTTT.